The 14 T cell receptor beta chains reported below all come from one sample, sequenced in a study of spatial heterogeneity in lung cancer. Time point indicated: sample taken at primary tumor resection. TCRdb reprocessed the 5' RACE reads via MiXCR and lists one record per CDR3 protein. The sample shows around 8,000 distinct CDR3 sequences, over 7% of them seen only once. The sequencing used PBMCs, collected at surgery. These receptors all come from a male donor with early-stage non-small cell lung cancer.

This clonotype came up many times. This rearrangement joins TRBV20-1 to TRBJ1-1, with 8 positions matching TRBD1. Germline V gene lookup returns CDR1 DFQATT and CDR2 SNEGSKA (reference sequence). The CDR3 has 16 residues. Losses at the gene ends were 0 bases for V and 2 bases for J; bases not matched to a gene: 8. The CDR3 loop reads CSARDNSRGLNTEAFF. The DNA for the CDR3 is TGCAGTGCTAGAGACAACTCCAGGGGGCTTAACACTGAAGCTTTCTTT.

The chain combines TRBV2 with TRBJ2-5; 7 bases fit TRBD2. The J segment lost 5 bases and the V segment lost 6 bases, leaving 9 bases of the junction unmatched. The length of the CDR3 is 14 residues. CDR1 is SNHLY, CDR2 FYNNEI, per germline. As DNA, the CDR3 is TGTGCCAGCAGGGGAGGGCTTAGCGCGGAGACCCAGTACTTC. This translates into CASRGGLSAETQYF.

Turning to this clonotype: A much larger clone differs by one base, so this may be a read error. The V gene is TRBV29-1, the J gene TRBJ2-3; the D is unclear. Germline CDR1 SQVTM, CDR2 ANQGSEA. V was pared by 8 bases and J by 2 bases, with 8 bases between. The CDR3 is made up of 11 amino acids. CDR3 nucleotides: TGCAGCACGATTTCCACAGATACGCAGTATTTT. As protein: CSTISTDTQYF.

This clonotype was seen ten or more times. The chain combines TRBV12-3 or TRBV12-4 with TRBJ1-6; 8 bases align to TRBD1. The CDR3 loop spans 15 amino acids. V lost 3 bases, J lost 10 bases, and 8 bases stayed unmatched. CDR3 residues: CASSLGGQGGSPLHF. DNA for the CDR3: TGTGCCAGCAGTTTGGGCGGACAGGGTGGGTCACCCCTCCACTTT.

The V gene is TRBV7-2, the J gene TRBJ1-1; D may be TRBD1 (5 bases). This CDR3 is 13 amino acids long. Germline CDR1 is SGHTA and CDR2 is FQGNSA. Deletions cut 6 bases from V and 5 bases from J, with 13 bases between. The CDR3 DNA reads TGTGCCAGCAGACCGGGACCCGGAACTGAAGCTTTCTTT. As protein: CASRPGPGTEAFF.

This clonotype was counted ten times or more. The gene calls are TRBV5-1 and TRBJ2-1; D remains unclear. CDR1 SGHRS and CDR2 YFSETQ come from the germline V gene. Trimming removed 1 base from V and 5 bases from J, with 7 bases in between. The CDR3 runs to 13 residues. The CDR3 protein is CASSLMVDNEQFF. In DNA, the CDR3 is TGCGCCAGCAGCTTGATGGTGGACAATGAGCAGTTCTTC.

In its sample, this clonotype was seen a few times. This CDR3 reads CASSTESVGRPQHF. The CDR3 DNA sequence: TGTGCCAGCAGCACAGAGTCGGTCGGACGACCCCAGCATTTT. The V call is TRBV2, the J call TRBJ1-5; no clear D gene. Germline lookup yields CDR1 SNHLY and CDR2 FYNNEI. The CDR3 is made up of 14 amino acids. V shed 6 bases and J shed 10 bases, with 19 bases lying between them.

This clonotype was counted many times. The V call is TRBV27, the J call TRBJ2-7, with TRBD2 identical over 13 bases. The CDR3 is 14 amino acids. Per germline, CDR1 MNHEY and CDR2 SMNVEV (reference sequence). Unmatched junction bases numbered 0, after V lost 2 bases and J lost 5 bases. CDR3 residues: CASSLGTSGNEQYF. The CDR3 bases are TGTGCCAGCAGTTTAGGGACTAGCGGGAACGAGCAGTACTTC.

This clonotype was counted many times. The V and J genes are TRBV7-2 and TRBJ1-1, with D possibly matching TRBD1 (5 bases). The CDR3 loop spans 14 amino acids. CDR1 SGHTA and CDR2 FQGNSA come from the germline V gene. Trimming removed 1 base at V and 9 bases at J, with 15 bases between. The CDR3 coding sequence is TGTGCCAGCAGCTTAGGCGTTGGCAGGGATCAAGCTTTCTTT. This sequence encodes CASSLGVGRDQAFF.

The sample holds many counts of this clonotype. The chain employs TRBV4-2 and TRBJ2-5; TRBD1 agrees at 7 bases. V lost 2 bases to trimming and J lost 3 bases; unmatched junction nucleotides: 18. Germline CDR1 and CDR2: LGHNA and YNFKEQ. This CDR3 region has 19 residues. The CDR3 DNA reads TGTGCCAGCAGCCAATTGGAGAGGGGGCGCGGACAAGACGAAGAGACCCAGTACTTC. Encoded protein: CASSQLERGRGQDEETQYF.

This clonotype was observed many times. The chain is built from TRBV19 and TRBJ1-5; a weak D match, TRBD1 (5 bases). V was shortened by 10 bases and J by 6 bases, with 16 bases between the two germline ends. CDR1 and CDR2 from the germline V gene are LNHDA and SQIVND (reference sequence). The CDR3 contains 13 residues. CDR3 nucleotide sequence: TGTGCCACGGGGCAGGGCACGAGTCAGCCCCAGCATTTT. Protein sequence: CATGQGTSQPQHF.

There are many counts of this clonotype. J is TRBJ2-3 and V is TRBV27; D gene ambiguous. This CDR3 spans 14 amino acids. Germline V gene sequence: CDR1 MNHEY, CDR2 SMNVEV (reference sequence). Trimming stripped 3 bases from V and 0 bases from J, with 7 bases between. CDR3 in amino acids: CASSFVGSTDTQYF. CDR3 sequence (DNA): TGTGCCAGCAGTTTTGTGGGAAGCACAGATACGCAGTATTTT.

This clonotype was seen at least ten times. The chain carries TRBV5-1 and TRBJ2-7; 8 bases are shared with TRBD1. The CDR3 consists of 14 residues. Germline CDR1 reads SGHRS; CDR2 reads YFSETQ. V was pared by 0 bases and J by 7 bases, with 6 bases of the junction left unmatched. CDR3 coding DNA: TGCGCCAGCAGCTTGGGGGACAGGTACTGGGAGCAGTACTTC. It yields the protein CASSLGDRYWEQYF.

This clonotype was detected many times. J is TRBJ2-1 and V is TRBV19; 10 bases are shared with TRBD2. J was trimmed by 8 bases and V by 6 bases; bases with no gene match: 10. The CDR3 sequence is 15 residues long. Per germline, CDR1 LNHDA and CDR2 SQIVND (reference sequence). The CDR3 loop reads CASRDLAGVGHEQFF. As DNA, the CDR3 is TGTGCCAGTAGAGATCTAGCGGGAGTTGGGCATGAGCAGTTCTTC.